The entry below gives a single TCR beta chain sequence along with its context. The sample is drawn from a study of blood T cell repertoires in COVID-19. Study as a whole: The study drew acute and convalescent COVID-19 samples from the United States, Italy and Spain. T cells, B-cell-depleted T cells, or PBMCs provided the cDNA or gDNA that served as material.

Per the study methods: Estimates of nucleated cell counts were drawn from the amplification of reference gene primers. Libraries were prepared by immunoSEQ multiplex PCR; TCRdb keeps only in-frame clonotypes and omits some of them. That table supplies the V and J calls and clone size; D and trimming were determined from the DNA. The sample consists of under 70,000 clones, 73% of them appearing once. V shed 4 bases, J shed 5 bases, and the junction held 11 bases outside the gene matches. Germline CDR1 is SGHDT and CDR2 is YYEEEE. CDR3 length equals 16 residues. The material sequenced was peripheral blood. The sequence was obtained from a woman in her seventies with acute or convalescent COVID-19. The chain has TRBV5-6 and TRBJ1-1, with TRBD1 matching over 10 bases. DNA for the CDR3: TGTGCCAGCAGCATCGACAGGGGGCGGTTTTTGACTGAAGCTTTCTTT. This codes for CASSIDRGRFLTEAFF.